This TCR beta chain derives from a study of OX40 agonist ivuxolimab in advanced cancers. Study information: Prior anti-PD-1, anti-PD-L1 or anti-CTLA-4 therapy was allowed; around 40% had some.

With autoimmune disease history or systemic immunosuppression, patients were excluded. This clone was found once. This CDR3 comprises 13 residues. Trimming left V 7 bases short and J 1 base short, with 10 bases between. Germline V gives CDR1 KGHSH, CDR2 LQKENI. The repertoire was sequenced with immunoSEQ multiplex PCR; TCRdb's copy has only in-frame clones and lacks some. The table shows approximately 79,000 clones, with about 92% occurring only once. The specimen comprised CD4+ or CD8+ T cells sorted from blood, sampled in a trial of the OX40 agonist ivuxolimab. The chain has TRBV18 and TRBJ1-1, with D possibly TRBD1 on 5 matching bases. The receptor was derived from an adult with an advanced solid tumor such as melanoma, head and neck, liver or kidney cancer. The CDR3 nucleotides read TGTGCCAGCTTCAACGGGGGGAACACTGAAGCTTTCTTT. Translation gives CASFNGGNTEAFF.